This entry is about one TCR beta chain. The CDR3 extends over 14 amino acids. Looked up from germline, CDR1 is SGHRS and CDR2 is YFSETQ. V was pared by 0 bases and J by 7 bases, with 6 bases of the junction left unmatched. Study processing details: Quantification of nucleated cells was approximated via reference gene primer amplification. Libraries were prepared by immunoSEQ multiplex PCR; TCRdb keeps only in-frame clonotypes and omits some of them. The DNA was the basis for D and trimming; V, J and clone size are from that table. The sample holds fewer than 50,000 clones, more than 90% seen once. This record comes from a study of blood T cell repertoires in COVID-19. As for the study in general: Sites across the United States, Italy and Spain contributed samples from acute and convalescent COVID-19. T cells, B-cell-depleted T cells, or PBMCs provided the cDNA or gDNA that served as material.

The chain links TRBV5-1 to TRBJ2-7, with TRBD2 identical over 8 bases. The receptor was isolated from a human donor in a cohort sampled during active COVID-19. The sample comprised peripheral blood. CDR3 nucleotide sequence: TGCGCCAGCAGCTTGGCTAGCGGGTCGAGTGAGCAGTACTTC. It specifies CASSLASGSSEQYF.